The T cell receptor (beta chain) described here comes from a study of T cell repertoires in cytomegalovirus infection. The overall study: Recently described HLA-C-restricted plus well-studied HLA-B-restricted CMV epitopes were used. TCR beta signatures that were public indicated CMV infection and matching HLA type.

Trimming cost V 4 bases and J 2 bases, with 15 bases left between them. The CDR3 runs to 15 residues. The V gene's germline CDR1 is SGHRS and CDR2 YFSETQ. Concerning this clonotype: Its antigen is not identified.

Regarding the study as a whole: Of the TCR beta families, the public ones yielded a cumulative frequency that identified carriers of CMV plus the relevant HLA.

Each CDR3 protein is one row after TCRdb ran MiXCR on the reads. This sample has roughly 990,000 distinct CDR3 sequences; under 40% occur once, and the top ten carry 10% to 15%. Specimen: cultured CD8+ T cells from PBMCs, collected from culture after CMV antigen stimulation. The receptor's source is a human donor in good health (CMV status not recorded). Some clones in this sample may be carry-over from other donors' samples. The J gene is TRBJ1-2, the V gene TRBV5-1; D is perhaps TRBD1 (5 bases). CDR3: CASSQVKGPNYGYTF. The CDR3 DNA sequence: TGCGCCAGCAGCCAAGTTAAGGGGCCCAACTATGGCTACACCTTC.